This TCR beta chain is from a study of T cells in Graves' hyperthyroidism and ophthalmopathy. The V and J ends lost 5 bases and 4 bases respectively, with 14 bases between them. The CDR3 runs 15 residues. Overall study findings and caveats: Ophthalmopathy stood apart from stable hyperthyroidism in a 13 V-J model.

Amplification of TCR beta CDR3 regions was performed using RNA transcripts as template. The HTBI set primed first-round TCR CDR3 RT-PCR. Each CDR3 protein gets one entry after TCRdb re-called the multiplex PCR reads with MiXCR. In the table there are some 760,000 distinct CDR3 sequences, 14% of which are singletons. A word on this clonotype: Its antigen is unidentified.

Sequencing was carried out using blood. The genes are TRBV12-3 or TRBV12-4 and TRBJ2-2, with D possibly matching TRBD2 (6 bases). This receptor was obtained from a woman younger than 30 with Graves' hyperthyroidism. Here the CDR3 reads CASSPTSPRTGELFF. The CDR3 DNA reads TGTGCCAGCAGTCCAACTAGCCCACGCACCGGGGAGCTGTTTTTT.